These 10 T cell receptor beta chains originate from one sample sequenced in a study of blood T cell repertoires in COVID-19. Repertoires were generated with immunoSEQ multiplex PCR, while TCRdb's copy carries only in-frame clones and drops some. The sample has around 43,000 clones, around 80% seen once; the top ten hold over 13%. The material sequenced was peripheral blood. These receptors all stem from a human donor in a cohort sampled during active COVID-19.

The chain has TRBV11-2 and TRBJ1-2; TRBD1 agrees at 10 bases. This CDR3 spans 16 amino acids. Losses at the gene ends were 2 bases for V and 6 bases for J; bases not matched to a gene: 9. The germline V gene encodes CDR1 SGHAT and CDR2 FQNNGV. The CDR3 sequence is CASSLIPGTGEHGYTF. The DNA of the CDR3 is TGTGCCAGCAGCTTAATCCCTGGGACAGGGGAGCATGGCTACACCTTC.

The chain employs TRBV5-4 and TRBJ1-3; D remains unclear. The CDR3 contains 14 residues. Germline CDR1 is SGHNT and CDR2 is YYREEE (reference sequence). The V end was cut by 4 bases, the J end by 2 bases, with 10 bases between. CDR3 residues: CASSPDGAGNTIYF. CDR3 bases: TGTGCCAGCAGCCCCGACGGGGCTGGAAACACCATATATTTT.

The genes are TRBV19 and TRBJ1-6; the D is unclear. There are 13 residues in the CDR3. V lost 1 base and J lost 10, with 8 bases in between. Germline CDR1 LNHDA, CDR2 SQIVND (reference sequence). The CDR3 DNA reads TGTGCCAGTAGTATAGGGCCAAAATCACCCCTCCACTTT. It specifies CASSIGPKSPLHF.

The chain links TRBV30 to TRBJ2-1, with TRBD2 matching 12 bases. The V gene's germline CDR1 is GTSNPN and CDR2 SVGIG (reference sequence). CDR3 length: 15 amino acids. Trimming removed 1 base from V and 4 bases from J; junction bases left unmatched: 2. The CDR3 sequence is CAWSGTSGAYNEQFF. In DNA form, the CDR3 reads TGTGCCTGGAGTGGGACTAGCGGGGCATACAATGAGCAGTTCTTC.

V and J are TRBV28 and TRBJ2-7, with 9 bases lining up with TRBD2. CDR1 is MDHEN and CDR2 is SYDVKM in the germline V gene. Trimming at V came to 1 base and at J to 5 bases, leaving 6 bases not matched to a gene. The CDR3 sequence is 15 residues long. The CDR3 region has the DNA TGTGCCAGCAGTTTATTACGCGGGAGGGCCGACGAGCAGTACTTC. This translates into CASSLLRGRADEQYF.

This chain joins TRBV6-5 and TRBJ2-7; possibly TRBD1 for D (5 bases). Deletions cut 6 bases from V and 6 bases from J, with 18 bases between. There are 14 residues in the CDR3. Germline V gene data show CDR1 as MNHEY and CDR2 as SVGAGI. CDR3 residues: CASRGFGHEVEQYF. In DNA form, the CDR3 reads TGTGCCAGCAGGGGGTTCGGACACGAGGTCGAGCAGTACTTC.

The chain couples TRBV7-2 to TRBJ2-1; possibly TRBD1 for D (6 bases). CDR1 and CDR2 from the germline V gene are SGHTA and FQGNSA. V lost 5 bases and J 2 bases, leaving 13 bases between the germline ends. The CDR3 is 15 residues long. CDR3: CASSPGQKAYNEQFF. The CDR3 DNA reads as TGTGCCAGCAGCCCCGGACAGAAGGCCTACAATGAGCAGTTCTTC. Filled out from reference TRBV7-2 and TRBJ2-1, the complete variable domain reads GAGVSQSPSNKVTEKGKDVELRCDPISGHTALYWYRQSLGQGLEFLIYFQGNSAPDKSGLPSDRFSAERTGGSVSTLTIQRTQQEDSAVYLCASSPGQKAYNEQFFGPGTRLTVL.

The chain couples TRBV30 to TRBJ1-4, with 7 positions matching TRBD1. The germline V gene encodes CDR1 GTSNPN and CDR2 SVGIG (reference sequence). This CDR3 is built from 11 residues. The V segment lost 5 bases and the J segment 10 bases; nucleotides outside the gene matches: 4. This CDR3 reads CAWGHRGKLFF. CDR3 bases: TGTGCCTGGGGACACAGGGGAAAACTGTTTTTT.

This clone showed up just once. The chain uses TRBV5-1 and TRBJ2-3, with D perhaps TRBD2 (6 bases). The CDR3 is 18 amino acids. Germline CDR1 reads SGHRS; CDR2 reads YFSETQ. With 2 bases removed from V and 0 bases from J, the gap between germline ends came to 19 bases. The CDR3 nucleotides are TGCGCCAGCAGCTTAGCGCCCCGGGCTAGCGTTAGCACAGATACGCAGTATTTT. It translates to CASSLAPRASVSTDTQYF.

This clone was seen once. The J gene is TRBJ2-1, the V gene TRBV3-1 (or the pseudogene TRBV3-2); TRBD1 matches 9 bases. Germline V gives CDR1 LGHDT, CDR2 YNNKEL (reference sequence). V lost 4 bases and J lost 4; bases outside the gene matches: 8. The CDR3 has 16 residues. As DNA, the CDR3 is TGTGCCAGCAGCCTGTCCGGGACAGGGTTTTACAATGAGCAGTTCTTC. It encodes CASSLSGTGFYNEQFF.